This T cell receptor beta chain came from a study of CD8+CD57+ T cells in acquired aplastic anemia. Genomic DNA provided the template from which TCR beta VDJ and CDR3 profiles were obtained. Using its own MiXCR run on the reads, TCRdb lists one record per CDR3 protein. The profile shows hundreds of thousands of distinct CDR3 sequences, around 68% of them singletons. Germline CDR1 and CDR2: SGHTA and FQGNSA. Trimming pared 7 bases from V and 0 bases from J, leaving 14 bases between. The CDR3 consists of 15 residues. Ten or more counts support this clonotype. The receptor comes from a human donor in good health, serving as a control. The sequenced sample was sorted CD4+, CD8+, or CD8+CD57+ T cells (not recorded which) from PBMCs. V and J are TRBV7-2 and TRBJ2-3, with D maybe TRBD2 (5 bases). The CDR3 DNA is TGTGCCAGCACCTCAAGCGGAACCAGCACAGATACGCAGTATTTT. This sequence encodes CASTSSGTSTDTQYF. Based on the CDR3 plus reference TRBV7-2 and TRBJ2-3, the full variable domain is GAGVSQSPSNKVTEKGKDVELRCDPISGHTALYWYRQSLGQGLEFLIYFQGNSAPDKSGLPSDRFSAERTGGSVSTLTIQRTQQEDSAVYLCASTSSGTSTDTQYFGPGTRLTVL.